What follows is one T cell receptor (beta chain) and its context. The entry originates in a study of blood T cell repertoires in COVID-19. As for the study in general: Spain, Italy and the United States supplied samples that represented acute and convalescent COVID-19. T cells, B-cell-depleted T cells, or PBMCs provided the cDNA or gDNA that served as material.

Authors' processing steps: Reference gene primers were amplified, and this amplification served to estimate nucleated cell counts. Libraries were prepared by immunoSEQ multiplex PCR; TCRdb keeps only in-frame clonotypes and omits some of them. The V and J calls and the clone size are those of that table, but D and trimming were determined from the DNA. The data show 40,000 to 50,000 clones, with around 83% seen just once and 5% held by the top ten. In germline, CDR1 is SGHRS, CDR2 YFSETQ. The V segment lost 4 bases and the J segment 5 bases; nucleotides outside the gene matches: 13. The CDR3 spans 16 residues.

The specimen sequenced was peripheral blood. This receptor was obtained from a man in his forties with active COVID-19. This chain joins TRBV5-1 and TRBJ2-7; 9 bases match TRBD1. CDR3 bases: TGCGCCAGCAGCCCGGGACAGGGAATATCCAGTAACGAGCAGTACTTC. Its translation: CASSPGQGISSNEQYF.